The clone carrying this T cell receptor (beta chain) was seen a handful of times. These data belong to a study of blood T cell repertoires in COVID-19. About the research overall: COVID-19 samples, acute and convalescent, were from the United States, Italy and Spain.

As processed by the authors: The authors estimated nucleated cell counts from reference gene primer amplification. TCRdb keeps only in-frame clones here, not all; method: immunoSEQ multiplex PCR. V and J calls and clone size are those listed in that table; D and trimming were worked out from the DNA. The table includes around 100,000 clones, approximately 85% detected once. Losses at the gene ends were 2 bases for V and 6 bases for J; bases not matched to a gene: 7. Germline lookup yields CDR1 MDHEN and CDR2 SYDVKM. The CDR3 has 15 residues. The rearrangement uses TRBV28 and TRBJ2-7; 10 bases map to TRBD1. This clonotype was sampled from a woman in her fifties or sixties with acute or convalescent COVID-19. Sequenced material: peripheral blood. CDR3 sequence: CASSLTDRGFSEQYF. CDR3 bases: TGTGCCAGCAGTTTAACGGACAGGGGGTTCTCCGAGCAGTACTTC.